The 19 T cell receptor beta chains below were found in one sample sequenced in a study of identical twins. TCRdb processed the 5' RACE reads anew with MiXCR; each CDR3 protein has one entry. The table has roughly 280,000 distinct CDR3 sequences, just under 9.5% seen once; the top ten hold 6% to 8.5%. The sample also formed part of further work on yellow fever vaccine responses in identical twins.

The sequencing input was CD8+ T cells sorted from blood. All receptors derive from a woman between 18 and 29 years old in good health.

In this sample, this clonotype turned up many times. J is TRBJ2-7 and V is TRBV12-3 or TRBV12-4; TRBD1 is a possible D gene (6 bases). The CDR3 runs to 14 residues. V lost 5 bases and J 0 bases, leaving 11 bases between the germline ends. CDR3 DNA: TGTGCCAGCAGTCCGGACAGCGACTCCTACGAGCAGTACTTC. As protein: CASSPDSDSYEQYF.

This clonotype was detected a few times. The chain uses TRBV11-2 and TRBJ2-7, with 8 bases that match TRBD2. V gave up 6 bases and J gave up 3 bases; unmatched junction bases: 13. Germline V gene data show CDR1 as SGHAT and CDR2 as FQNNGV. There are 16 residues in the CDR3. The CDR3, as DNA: TGTGCCAGCAGTTACTACGCCGGGACTAGTGTCTACGAGCAGTACTTC. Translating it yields CASSYYAGTSVYEQYF.

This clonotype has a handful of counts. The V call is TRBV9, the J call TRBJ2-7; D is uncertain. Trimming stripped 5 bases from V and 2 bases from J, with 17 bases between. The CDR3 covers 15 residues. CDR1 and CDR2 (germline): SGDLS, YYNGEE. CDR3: CASSIGPKMTYEQYF. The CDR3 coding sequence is TGTGCCAGCAGTATCGGACCGAAAATGACCTACGAGCAGTACTTC. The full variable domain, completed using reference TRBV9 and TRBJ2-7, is DSGVTQTPKHLITATGQRVTLRCSPRSGDLSVYWYQQSLDQGLQFLIQYYNGEERAKGNILERFSAQQFPDLHSELNLSSLELGDSALYFCASSIGPKMTYEQYFGPGTRLTVT.

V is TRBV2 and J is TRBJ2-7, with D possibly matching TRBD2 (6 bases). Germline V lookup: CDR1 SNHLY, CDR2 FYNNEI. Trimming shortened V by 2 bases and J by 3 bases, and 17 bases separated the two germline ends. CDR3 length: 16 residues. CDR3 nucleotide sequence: TGTGCCAGCAGTGAATCCCGGGACTCTCTACACTACGAGCAGTACTTC. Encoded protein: CASSESRDSLHYEQYF. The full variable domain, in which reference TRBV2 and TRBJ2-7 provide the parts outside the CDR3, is EPEVTQTPSHQVTQMGQEVILRCVPISNHLYFYWYRQILGQKVEFLVSFYNNEISEKSEIFDDQFSVERPDGSNFTLKIRSTKLEDSAMYFCASSESRDSLHYEQYFGPGTRLTVT.

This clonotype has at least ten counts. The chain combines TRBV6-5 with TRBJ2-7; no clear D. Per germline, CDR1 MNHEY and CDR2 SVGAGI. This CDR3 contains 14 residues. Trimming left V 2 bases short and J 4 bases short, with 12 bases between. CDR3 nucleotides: TGTGCCAGCAGTTACGAGGTCCTAAAGTACGAGCAGTACTTC. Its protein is CASSYEVLKYEQYF.

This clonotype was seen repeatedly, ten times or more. The CDR3 DNA is TGTGCCAGCGGCTGGGGACTAGCGGGACACAATGAGCAGTTCTTC. Translated, it gives CASGWGLAGHNEQFF. This chain joins TRBV25-1 and TRBJ2-1; 13 bases line up with TRBD2. V lost 8 bases and J lost 5; bases outside the gene matches: 6. In germline, CDR1 is MGHDK, CDR2 SYGVNS. This CDR3 has 15 residues.

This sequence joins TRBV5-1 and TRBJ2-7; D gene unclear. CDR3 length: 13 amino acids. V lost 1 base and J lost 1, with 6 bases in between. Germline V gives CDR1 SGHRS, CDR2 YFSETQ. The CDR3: CASSLPESYEQYF. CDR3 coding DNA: TGCGCCAGCAGCTTGCCAGAGTCCTACGAGCAGTACTTC.

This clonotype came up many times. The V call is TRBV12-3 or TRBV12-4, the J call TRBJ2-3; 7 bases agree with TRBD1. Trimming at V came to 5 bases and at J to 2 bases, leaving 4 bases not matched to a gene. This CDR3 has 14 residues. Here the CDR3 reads CASSRQGITDTQYF. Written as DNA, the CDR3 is TGTGCCAGCAGTAGACAGGGAATCACAGATACGCAGTATTTT.

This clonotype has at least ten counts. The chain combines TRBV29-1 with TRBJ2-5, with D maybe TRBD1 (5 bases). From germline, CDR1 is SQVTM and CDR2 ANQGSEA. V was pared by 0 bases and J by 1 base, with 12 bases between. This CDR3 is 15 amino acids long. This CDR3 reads CSVEDPTALQETQYF. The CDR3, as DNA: TGCAGCGTTGAAGATCCGACAGCCCTCCAAGAGACCCAGTACTTC.

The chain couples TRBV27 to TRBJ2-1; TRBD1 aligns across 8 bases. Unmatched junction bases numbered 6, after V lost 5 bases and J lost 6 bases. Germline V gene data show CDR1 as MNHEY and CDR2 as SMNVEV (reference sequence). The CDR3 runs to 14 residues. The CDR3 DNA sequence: TGTGCCAGCAGTCCAGGGGGCCTGGTCAATGAGCAGTTCTTC. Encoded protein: CASSPGGLVNEQFF.

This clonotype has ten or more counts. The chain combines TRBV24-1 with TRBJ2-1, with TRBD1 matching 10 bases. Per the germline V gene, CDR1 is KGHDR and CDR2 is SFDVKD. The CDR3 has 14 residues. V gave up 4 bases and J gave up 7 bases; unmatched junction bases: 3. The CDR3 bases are TGTGCCACCAGTGAGTGGACAGGGGGTAATGAGCAGTTCTTC. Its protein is CATSEWTGGNEQFF.

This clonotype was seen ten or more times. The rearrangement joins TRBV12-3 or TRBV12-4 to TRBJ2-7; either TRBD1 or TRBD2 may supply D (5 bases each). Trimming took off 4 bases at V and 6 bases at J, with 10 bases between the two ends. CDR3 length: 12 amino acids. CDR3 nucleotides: TGTGCCAGCAGTTGGGACGTCTCCGAGCAGTACTTC. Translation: CASSWDVSEQYF.

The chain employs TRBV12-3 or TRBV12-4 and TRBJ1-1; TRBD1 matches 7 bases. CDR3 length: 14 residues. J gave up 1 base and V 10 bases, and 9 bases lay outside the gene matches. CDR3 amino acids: CATTKDRWNTEAFF. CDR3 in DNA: TGTGCCACCACTAAGGACAGGTGGAACACTGAAGCTTTCTTT.

In DNA form, the CDR3 reads TGCGCCAGCAGCCGTCCGCTTTGGGACAGGGGGCTTAACTATGGCTACACCTTC. Its protein is CASSRPLWDRGLNYGYTF. V usage is TRBV4-1 and J usage is TRBJ1-2, with 12 bases matching TRBD1. V was clipped by 4 bases and J by 1 base; unmatched bases: 10. The germline V gene encodes CDR1 MGHRA and CDR2 YSYEKL. The CDR3 totals 18 residues.

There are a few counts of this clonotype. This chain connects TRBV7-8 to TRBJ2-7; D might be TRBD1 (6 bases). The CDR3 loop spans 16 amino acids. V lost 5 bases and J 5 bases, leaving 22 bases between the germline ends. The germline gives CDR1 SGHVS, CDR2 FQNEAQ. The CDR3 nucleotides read TGTGCCAGCAGCCCCTCACGGGTACAGGGTCTCCACGAGCAGTACTTC. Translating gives CASSPSRVQGLHEQYF.

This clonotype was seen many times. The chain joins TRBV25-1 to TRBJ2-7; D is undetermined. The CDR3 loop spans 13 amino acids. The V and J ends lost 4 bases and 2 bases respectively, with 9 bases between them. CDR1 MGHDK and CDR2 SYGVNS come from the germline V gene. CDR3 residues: CASSGHSTYEQYF. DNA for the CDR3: TGTGCCAGCAGTGGGCACAGCACCTACGAGCAGTACTTC.

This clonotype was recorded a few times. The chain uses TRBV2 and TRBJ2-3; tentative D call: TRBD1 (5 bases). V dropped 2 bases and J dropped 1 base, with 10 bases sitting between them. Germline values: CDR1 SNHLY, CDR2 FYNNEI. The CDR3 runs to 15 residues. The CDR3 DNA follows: TGTGCCAGCAGTGAAAGGGGCTTCGGCACAGATACGCAGTATTTT. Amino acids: CASSERGFGTDTQYF.

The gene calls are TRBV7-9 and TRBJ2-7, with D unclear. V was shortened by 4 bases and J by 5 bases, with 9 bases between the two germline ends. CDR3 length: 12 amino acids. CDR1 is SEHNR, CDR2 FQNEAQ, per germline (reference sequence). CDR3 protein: CASSSSGHEQYF. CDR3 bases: TGTGCCAGCAGCTCCTCCGGCCACGAGCAGTACTTC.

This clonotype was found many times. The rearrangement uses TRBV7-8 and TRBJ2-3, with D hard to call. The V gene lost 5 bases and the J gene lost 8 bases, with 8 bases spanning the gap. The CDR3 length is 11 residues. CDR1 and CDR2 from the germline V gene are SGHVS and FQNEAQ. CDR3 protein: CASSLEVTQYF. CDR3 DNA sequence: TGTGCCAGCAGCCTCGAGGTTACGCAGTATTTT.